This T cell receptor (beta chain) was retrieved from a study of brain T cells in children with intractable seizures. Only in-frame clones appear in the TCRdb table, and some are missing; sequencing was by immunoSEQ multiplex PCR. Found here are hundreds of thousands of clones, about 93% of them singletons; the top ten hold 5.7%. Time point defined: blood from clinic visit 5 months post-surgery; TSC patient then seizure free. Surgery cases with the highest brain T cell transcript signatures were chosen for sequencing. Pre-surgery treatment included at least one anti-epileptic drug. Only one count was recorded for this clone. Its antigen is unidentified. Study-wide points: Pre-surgery blood may have been undersampled, hiding some clones. Only CDR3 sequence similarity suggested viral specificity, without known HCMV serostatus.

The TCR sequence derives from a boy under three years old with tuberous sclerosis and intractable seizures. The input for sequencing was peripheral blood, taken roughly 5 months after surgery.

CDR3 in DNA: TGTGCCAGCAGCTTCTCAGGGACATGGAATTCACCCCTCCACTTT. This encodes CASSFSGTWNSPLHF. The chain has TRBV7-3 and TRBJ1-6, with D perhaps TRBD1 (6 bases). Trimming took off 3 bases at V and 7 bases at J, with 13 bases between the two ends. Germline CDR1 SGHTA, CDR2 FQGTGA. CDR3 size: 15 residues.